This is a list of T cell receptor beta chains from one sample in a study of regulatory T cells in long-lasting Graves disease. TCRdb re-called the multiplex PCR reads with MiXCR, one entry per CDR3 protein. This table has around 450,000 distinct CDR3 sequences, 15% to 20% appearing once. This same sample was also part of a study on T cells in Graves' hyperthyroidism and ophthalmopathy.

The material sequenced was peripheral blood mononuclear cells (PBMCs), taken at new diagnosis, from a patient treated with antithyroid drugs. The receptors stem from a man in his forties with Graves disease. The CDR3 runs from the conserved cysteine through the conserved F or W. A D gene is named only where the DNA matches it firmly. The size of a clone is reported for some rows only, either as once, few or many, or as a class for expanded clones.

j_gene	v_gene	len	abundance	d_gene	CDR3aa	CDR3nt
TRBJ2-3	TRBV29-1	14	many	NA	CSVEPGSGADTQYF	TGCAGCGTTGAGCCAGGGAGTGGGGCTGATACGCAGTATTTT
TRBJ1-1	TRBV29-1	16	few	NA	CSVTGSQRRNNTEAFF	TGCAGCGTTACGGGATCCCAAAGAAGGAATAACACTGAAGCTTTCTTT
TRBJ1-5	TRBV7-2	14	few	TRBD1	CASSQRQGAQPQHF	TGTGCCAGCAGCCAACGACAGGGCGCCCAGCCCCAGCATTTT
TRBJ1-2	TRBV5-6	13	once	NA	CASRILTGNGYTF	TGTGCCAGCAGGATACTGACGGGAAATGGCTACACCTTC
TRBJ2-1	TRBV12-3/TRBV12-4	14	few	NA	CASSFVASHNEQFF	TGTGCCAGCAGTTTTGTAGCATCTCACAATGAGCAGTTCTTC
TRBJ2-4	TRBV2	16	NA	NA	CASSDRYSLGKNIQYF	TGTGCCAGCAGTGACCGCTACTCCCTGGGCAAAAACATTCAGTACTTC
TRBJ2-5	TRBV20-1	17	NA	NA	CSAKPENRGPGGETQYF	TGCAGTGCCAAACCCGAAAACCGGGGCCCCGGGGGAGAGACCCAGTACTTC
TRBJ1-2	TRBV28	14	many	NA	CASSLIQGHYGYTF	TGTGCCAGCAGTTTAATACAGGGTCACTATGGCTACACCTTC
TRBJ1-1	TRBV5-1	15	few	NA	CASSLVRAIGTEAFF	TGCGCCAGCAGCTTGGTCCGGGCCATAGGGACTGAAGCTTTCTTT
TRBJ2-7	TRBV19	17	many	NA	CATRCEERRGSPYEQYF	TGTGCCACCCGTTGTGAGGAAAGGAGGGGGTCCCCCTACGAGCAGTACTTC
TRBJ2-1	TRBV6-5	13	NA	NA	CASSYSQGHEQFF	TGTGCCAGCAGTTACTCGCAGGGACATGAGCAGTTCTTC
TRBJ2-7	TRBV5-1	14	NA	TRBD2	CASRQRELTYEQYF	TGCGCCAGCAGACAGCGGGAGTTGACCTACGAGCAGTACTTC
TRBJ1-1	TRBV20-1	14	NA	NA	CSARVSGPNTEAFF	TGCAGTGCTAGAGTGTCGGGGCCGAACACTGAAGCTTTCTTT
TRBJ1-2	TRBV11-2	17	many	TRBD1	CASSSYRDRGSNYGYTF	TGTGCCAGCAGCTCCTACCGGGACAGGGGTTCTAACTATGGCTACACCTTC
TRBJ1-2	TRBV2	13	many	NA	CASSEVGSYGYTF	TGTGCCAGCAGTGAAGTCGGAAGCTATGGCTACACCTTC
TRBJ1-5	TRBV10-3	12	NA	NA	CAVSEFGEPQHF	TGTGCCGTCAGTGAGTTTGGGGAGCCCCAGCATTTT
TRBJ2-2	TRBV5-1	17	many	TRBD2	CASSRTGTRGGTGELFF	TGCGCCAGCAGCCGGACCGGGACTAGGGGGGGCACCGGGGAGCTGTTTTTT
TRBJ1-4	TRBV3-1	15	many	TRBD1	CASSQEGQYREKLFF	TGTGCCAGCAGCCAAGAGGGACAGTATCGGGAAAAACTGTTTTTT
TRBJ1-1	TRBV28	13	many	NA	CASSSTGNTEAFF	TGTGCCAGCAGCTCGACAGGGAACACTGAAGCTTTCTTT
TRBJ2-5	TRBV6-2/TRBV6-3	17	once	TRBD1	CASSYDPDRGGSETQYF	TGTGCCAGCAGTTACGATCCGGACAGGGGCGGGTCAGAGACCCAGTACTTC
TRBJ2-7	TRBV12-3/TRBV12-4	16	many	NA	CASSLSRFGRSYEQYF	TGTGCCAGCAGTTTATCACGTTTTGGACGCAGCTACGAGCAGTACTTC
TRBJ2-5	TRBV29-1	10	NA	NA	CSVEDRTQYF	TGCAGCGTTGAAGATCGGACCCAGTACTTC
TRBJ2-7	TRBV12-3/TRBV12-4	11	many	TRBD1	CASSDRARQYF	TGTGCCAGCAGTGACAGGGCGAGACAGTACTTC
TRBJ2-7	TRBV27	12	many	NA	CASSRPPYEQYF	TGTGCCAGCAGCCGACCCCCCTACGAGCAGTACTTC
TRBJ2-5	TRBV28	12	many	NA	CASRASGETQYF	TGTGCCAGCAGGGCGAGTGGAGAGACCCAGTACTTC
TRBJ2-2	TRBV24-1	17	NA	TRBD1	CATSDLGQGLRIGELFF	TGTGCCACCAGTGATTTGGGACAGGGTCTTAGGATCGGGGAGCTGTTTTTT
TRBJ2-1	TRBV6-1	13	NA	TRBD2	CASSEAGQRGILF	TGTGCCAGCAGTGAAGCAGGTCAGCGGGGTATTCTCTTC
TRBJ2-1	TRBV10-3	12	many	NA	CAVASRDNEQFF	TGTGCCGTTGCTAGCAGGGACAATGAGCAGTTCTTC
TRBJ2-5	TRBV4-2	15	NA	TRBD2	CASSQGTSVSETQYF	TGTGCCAGCAGCCAAGGGACTAGCGTGAGTGAGACCCAGTACTTC
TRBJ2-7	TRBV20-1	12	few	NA	CSGVAGSYEQYF	TGCAGTGGTGTGGCGGGCTCCTACGAGCAGTACTTC
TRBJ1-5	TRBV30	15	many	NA	CAWSVPAGWNQPQHF	TGTGCCTGGAGTGTACCGGCAGGGTGGAATCAGCCCCAGCATTTT
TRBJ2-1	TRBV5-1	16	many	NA	CASRFAPSTSYNEQFF	TGCGCCAGCAGGTTTGCCCCTAGTACTTCCTACAATGAGCAGTTCTTC
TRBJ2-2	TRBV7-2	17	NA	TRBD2	CASSPVRGGRVTGELFF	TGTGCCAGCAGCCCCGTCAGGGGCGGGAGGGTCACCGGGGAGCTGTTTTTT
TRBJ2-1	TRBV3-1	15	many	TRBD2	CASSGGGGRYNEQFF	TGTGCCAGCAGCGGCGGGGGCGGGAGGTACAATGAGCAGTTCTTC
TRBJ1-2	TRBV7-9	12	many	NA	CASSRRSDGYTF	TGTGCCAGCAGCCGTCGTAGTGATGGCTACACCTTC
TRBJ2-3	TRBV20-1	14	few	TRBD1	CSAPQGADGDTQYF	TGCAGTGCTCCACAGGGGGCGGATGGAGATACGCAGTATTTT
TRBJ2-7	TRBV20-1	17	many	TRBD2	CSARDWGTSGGSYEQYF	TGCAGTGCTAGAGATTGGGGGACTAGCGGGGGATCCTACGAGCAGTACTTC
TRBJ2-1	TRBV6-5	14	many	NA	CASSYLGTDNEQFF	TGTGCCAGCAGTTACTTGGGGACGGACAATGAGCAGTTCTTC
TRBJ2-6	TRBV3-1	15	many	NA	CASSLRDAGANVLTF	TGTGCCAGCAGCCTCAGGGACGCCGGGGCCAACGTCCTGACTTTC
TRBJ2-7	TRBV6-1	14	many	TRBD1	CASSVFTGVGEQYF	TGTGCCAGCAGTGTGTTTACAGGGGTCGGCGAGCAGTACTTC
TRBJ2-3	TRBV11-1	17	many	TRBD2	CASSSGLAGERTDTQYF	TGTGCCAGCAGCTCGGGACTAGCGGGAGAACGCACAGATACGCAGTATTTT
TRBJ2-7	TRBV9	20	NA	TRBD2	CASSVGASVAGGIGSYEQYF	TGTGCCAGCAGCGTAGGGGCGAGTGTAGCGGGAGGGATAGGATCCTACGAGCAGTACTTC
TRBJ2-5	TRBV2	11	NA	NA	CTSRTEETQYF	TGTACCAGCAGGACAGAAGAGACCCAGTACTTC
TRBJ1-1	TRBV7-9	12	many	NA	CASSPPDGWAFF	TGTGCCAGCAGCCCCCCGGATGGATGGGCTTTCTTT
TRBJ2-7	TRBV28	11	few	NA	CASSSYREQYF	TGTGCCAGCAGTTCCTACAGGGAACAGTACTTC
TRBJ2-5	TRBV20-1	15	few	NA	CSASPLRVIQETQYF	TGCAGTGCTTCCCCCCTACGGGTTATCCAAGAGACCCAGTACTTC
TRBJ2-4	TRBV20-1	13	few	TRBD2	CSARWTSGNIQYF	TGCAGTGCTAGATGGACTAGCGGGAACATTCAGTACTTC
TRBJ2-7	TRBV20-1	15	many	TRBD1	CSARGGTGVFYEQYF	TGCAGTGCTAGAGGTGGGACAGGGGTTTTCTACGAGCAGTACTTC
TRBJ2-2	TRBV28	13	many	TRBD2	CASQRGTTGELFF	TGTGCCAGCCAGCGGGGTACCACCGGGGAGCTGTTTTTT
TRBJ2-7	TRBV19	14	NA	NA	CASSMTSLSYEQYF	TGTGCCAGTAGTATGACAAGTCTCTCCTACGAGCAGTACTTC
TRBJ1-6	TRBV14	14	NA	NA	CASSQELINSPLHF	TGTGCCAGCAGCCAGGAGCTGATCAATTCACCCCTCCACTTT
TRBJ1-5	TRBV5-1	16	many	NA	CASSLAPDRRGQPQHF	TGCGCCAGCAGCTTGGCCCCTGACAGGAGGGGTCAGCCCCAGCATTTT
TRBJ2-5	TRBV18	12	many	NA	CASSRFQETQYF	TGTGCCAGCAGCCGATTTCAAGAGACCCAGTACTTC
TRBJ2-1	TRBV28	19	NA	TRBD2	CASSLEPAGVGEGRNEQFF	TGTGCCAGCAGTTTAGAACCAGCGGGAGTGGGGGAGGGGCGGAATGAGCAGTTCTTC
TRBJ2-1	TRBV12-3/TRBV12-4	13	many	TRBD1	CASSLRAGGEQFF	TGTGCCAGCAGTTTACGGGCAGGGGGTGAGCAGTTCTTC